Below are 8 T cell receptor beta chains sequenced from a single sample in a study of OX40 agonist ivuxolimab in advanced cancers. Clones were sequenced by immunoSEQ multiplex PCR, and TCRdb holds only the in-frame ones, with some missing. The table lists over 20,000 clones, approximately 90% of them singletons, with around 20% in the top ten. The sample here was CD4+ or CD8+ T cells sorted from blood, taken in a trial of the OX40 agonist ivuxolimab. The receptors come from an adult with an advanced solid tumor such as melanoma, head and neck, liver or kidney cancer.

The chain uses TRBV7-8 and TRBJ2-7, with 12 bases matching TRBD2. Germline CDR1 is SGHVS and CDR2 is FQNEAQ. This CDR3 spans 15 amino acids. The junction had 4 bases not matched to a gene; V was cut back by 4 bases and J by 3 bases. This CDR3 reads CASSSGTSGRYEQYF. CDR3 DNA: TGTGCCAGCAGCTCCGGGACTAGCGGGCGCTACGAGCAGTACTTC.

The V call is TRBV4-1, the J call TRBJ1-5, with TRBD1 identical over 9 bases. The germline CDR1 and CDR2 sequences are MGHRA and YSYEKL. V was clipped by 4 bases and J by 4 bases; unmatched bases: 8. The CDR3 sequence is 16 residues long. The CDR3 bases are TGCGCCAGCAGCCCTGACGGGACAGGGTTGAATCAGCCCCAGCATTTT. Its translation is CASSPDGTGLNQPQHF.

The V and J genes are TRBV6-5 and TRBJ1-5; D call uncertain. V was clipped by 7 bases and J by 0 bases, with 10 bases between them. Per germline, CDR1 MNHEY and CDR2 SVGAGI. This CDR3 contains 14 residues. CDR3 nucleotide sequence: TGTGCCAGCACAAAAGGAGCTAGCAATCAGCCCCAGCATTTT. Protein: CASTKGASNQPQHF.

The CDR3 sequence: CASSQTEGPHSGELFF. CDR3 DNA: TGTGCCAGCAGCCAAACCGAGGGACCACACTCCGGGGAGCTGTTTTTT. J is TRBJ2-2 and V is TRBV13; D could derive from TRBD1 or TRBD2 (5 bases each). V lost 5 bases and J 6 bases, leaving 19 bases between the germline ends. This CDR3 spans 16 amino acids. Germline V gene data show CDR1 as PRHDT and CDR2 as FYEKMQ (reference sequence).

DNA of the CDR3: TGTGCCAGCAGTTACCGGGACAGGGTCTATGGCTACACCTTC. Translation gives CASSYRDRVYGYTF. This sequence joins TRBV6-5 and TRBJ1-2, with TRBD1 identical over 9 bases. Trimming at V came to 2 bases and at J to 4 bases, leaving 2 bases not matched to a gene. The CDR3 totals 14 residues. Germline V gene lookup returns CDR1 MNHEY and CDR2 SVGAGI.

The chain combines TRBV9 with TRBJ1-5; D is possibly TRBD1 (5 bases). The CDR3 is 15 amino acids. Trimming shortened V by 2 bases and J by 3 bases, and 12 bases separated the two germline ends. CDR1 is SGDLS, CDR2 YYNGEE, per germline. CDR3 in DNA: TGTGCCAGCAGCGTCGGGGACTTCTCCAATCAGCCCCAGCATTTT. Residues: CASSVGDFSNQPQHF.

This rearrangement joins TRBV14 to TRBJ2-1; D not resolved. Germline assignment: CDR1 SGHDN and CDR2 FVKESK. This CDR3 is built from 14 residues. Trimming took 2 bases from V and 0 from J, leaving 5 bases between them. The CDR3 reads CASSQPGSYNEQFF. The CDR3 bases are TGTGCCAGCAGCCAACCGGGCTCCTACAATGAGCAGTTCTTC. Together with reference TRBV14 and TRBJ2-1, the CDR3 gives the full variable domain: EAGVTQFPSHSVIEKGQTVTLRCDPISGHDNLYWYRRVMGKEIKFLLHFVKESKQDESGMPNNRFLAERTGGTYSTLKVQPAELEDSGVYFCASSQPGSYNEQFFGPGTRLTVL.

J is TRBJ2-2 and V is TRBV13; either TRBD1 or TRBD2 may fit D (6 bases each). This CDR3 is 16 amino acids long. Trimming shortened V by 4 bases and J by 7 bases, and 19 bases separated the two germline ends. Germline assignment: CDR1 PRHDT and CDR2 FYEKMQ (reference sequence). Here the CDR3 reads CASSSLPRGQFGELFF. CDR3 sequence (DNA): TGTGCCAGCAGCTCCCTCCCCCGGGGGCAGTTCGGGGAGCTGTTTTTT.